The present entry profiles one TCR beta chain with its context. Its antigen is currently unknown. This sample stems from a study of T cell responses to AZD1222 COVID-19 vaccine. General observations from the study: Females made up more of the donors, who were largely white British, and clonal diversity may have come out too low.

Method: immunoSEQ multiplex PCR; TCRdb's copy keeps in-frame clones and lacks some. The sample includes roughly 160,000 clones, 91% seen only once; the top ten take under 2.5%. Sequences were derived from peripheral blood, sampled on day 0 of AZD1222 vaccination. This clonotype was obtained from an adult in good health.

CDR3: CASRAVGTINYGYTF. The CDR3 nucleotides are TGTGCCAGCAGGGCAGTGGGCACGATAAACTATGGCTACACCTTC. This chain links TRBV28 with TRBJ1-2; D call uncertain. The ends were cut back, 6 bases at V and 2 bases at J, with 16 bases in the middle. The CDR3 contains 15 residues. Looked up from germline, CDR1 is MDHEN and CDR2 is SYDVKM.